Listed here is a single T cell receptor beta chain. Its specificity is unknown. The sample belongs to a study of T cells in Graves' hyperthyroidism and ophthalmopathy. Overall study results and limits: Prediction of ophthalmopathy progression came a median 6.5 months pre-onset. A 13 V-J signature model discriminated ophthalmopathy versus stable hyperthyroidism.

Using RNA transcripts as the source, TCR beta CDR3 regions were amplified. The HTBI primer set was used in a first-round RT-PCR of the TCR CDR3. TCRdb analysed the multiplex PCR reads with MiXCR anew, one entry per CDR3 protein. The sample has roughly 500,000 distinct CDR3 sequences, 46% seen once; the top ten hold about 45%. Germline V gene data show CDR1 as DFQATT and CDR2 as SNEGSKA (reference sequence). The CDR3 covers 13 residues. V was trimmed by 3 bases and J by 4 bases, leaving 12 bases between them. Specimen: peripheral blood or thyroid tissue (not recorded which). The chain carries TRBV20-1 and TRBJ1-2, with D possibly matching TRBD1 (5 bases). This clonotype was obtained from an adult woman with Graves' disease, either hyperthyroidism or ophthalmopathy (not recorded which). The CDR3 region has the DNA TGCAGTGCTAGTCAGGGACTTACCTATGGCTACACCTTC. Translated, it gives CSASQGLTYGYTF.